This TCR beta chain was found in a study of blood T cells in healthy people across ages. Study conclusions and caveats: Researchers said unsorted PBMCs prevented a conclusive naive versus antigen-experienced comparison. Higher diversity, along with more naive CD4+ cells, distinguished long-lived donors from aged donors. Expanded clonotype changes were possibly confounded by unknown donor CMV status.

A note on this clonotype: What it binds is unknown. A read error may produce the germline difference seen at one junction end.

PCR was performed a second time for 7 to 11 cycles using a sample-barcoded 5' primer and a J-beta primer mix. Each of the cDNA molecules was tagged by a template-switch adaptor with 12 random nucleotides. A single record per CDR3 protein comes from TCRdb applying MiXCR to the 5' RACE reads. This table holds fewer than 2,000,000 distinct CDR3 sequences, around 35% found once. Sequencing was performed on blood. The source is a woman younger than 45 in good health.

The CDR3 loop reads CASSERGGLAGHPTGTQYF. The CDR3 DNA follows: TGTGCCAGCAGTGAAAGGGGGGGACTAGCGGGTCACCCCACAGGTACGCAGTATTTT. The chain carries TRBV6-1 and TRBJ2-3; 12 positions agree with TRBD2. Germline assignment: CDR1 MNHNS and CDR2 SASEGT. This CDR3 comprises 19 residues.